The next 28 T cell receptor beta chains were all read from a single sample in a study of monozygotic twins with inflammatory bowel disease (dated by TCRdb to the late 2010s). Receptor amplification or capture employed 5' RACE. The sequencing machine was an Illumina HiSeq 2500. The reads, reprocessed by TCRdb, yield one row per CDR3 protein sequence and no DNA. The table for this sample shows 150,000 or so distinct CDR3 sequences. Roughly 7.4% of the sample is in the top ten clones. Sequencing was performed on blood. The receptors originated from a human donor with ulcerative colitis or Crohn's disease, or a healthy co-twin of an affected twin (not recorded which).

J is TRBJ1-2 and V is TRBV6-1; TCRdb reports TRBD1, a call that lacks DNA to check it against. Germline V gene data show CDR1 as MNHNS and CDR2 as SASEGT. The CDR3 covers 17 residues. CDR3 in amino acids: CASSRPGRGGTNYGYTF.

The chain combines TRBV5-1 with TRBJ1-4; TCRdb outputs TRBD1, but without DNA this stays unchecked. The CDR3 length is 15 residues. Germline CDR1 and CDR2: SGHRS and YFSETQ. The CDR3 spells CASSLGAQGNEKLFF.

The gene calls are TRBV7-9 and TRBJ2-3. Germline V gives CDR1 SEHNR, CDR2 FQNEAQ (reference sequence). The CDR3 contains 14 residues. The CDR3 is CASSLAGVADTQYF.

CDR3 loop: CSAQGTPQETQYF. The genes are TRBV20-1 and TRBJ2-5; TCRdb outputs TRBD1, but without DNA this stays unchecked. CDR3 length: 13 amino acids. Germline V CDR1 and CDR2: DFQATT, SNEGSKA (reference sequence).

V usage is TRBV3-1 and J usage is TRBJ2-7; TCRdb's assignment of TRBD2 cannot be checked, as there is no DNA. Germline loops: CDR1 LGHDT, CDR2 YNNKEL (reference sequence). The CDR3 has 18 residues. The CDR3 sequence is CASSQGGLAGARGYEQYF.

CDR3 in amino acids: CASSLEKGNTDTQYF. The rearrangement links TRBV5-1 to TRBJ2-3; the D call from TCRdb, TRBD2, cannot be confirmed without DNA. Germline-derived CDR1 and CDR2 are SGHRS and YFSETQ. The CDR3 extends over 15 amino acids.

The rearrangement uses TRBV20-1 and TRBJ2-5; the TCRdb call, TRBD2, lacks DNA for checking. Per germline, CDR1 DFQATT and CDR2 SNEGSKA (reference sequence). The length of the CDR3 is 14 residues. CDR3 protein: CSAGLSGGQETQYF.

The V and J genes are TRBV7-2 and TRBJ2-5; the D call of TRBD1 rests on TCRdb alone, since no DNA is present to check it. Germline V gene data show CDR1 as SGHTA and CDR2 as FQGNSA. This CDR3 has 16 residues. The CDR3 spells CASSTGTGLFRETQYF.

The J gene is TRBJ2-3, the V gene TRBV5-1. CDR3 size: 17 residues. The germline gives CDR1 SGHRS, CDR2 YFSETQ. CDR3 residues: CASSFWITQSLTDTQYF.

The chain combines TRBV20-1 with TRBJ2-7; the TCRdb call, TRBD1, lacks DNA for checking. This CDR3 is built from 15 residues. The germline gives CDR1 DFQATT, CDR2 SNEGSKA (reference sequence). The CDR3 loop is CSASSGVGGSYEQYF.

This rearrangement joins TRBV5-5 to TRBJ1-6; TCRdb's D call of TRBD1 is untestable without DNA. The length of the CDR3 is 14 residues. Germline V gene lookup returns CDR1 SGHKS and CDR2 YYEKEE (reference sequence). This CDR3 reads CASDKGALDSPLHF.

The V call is TRBV20-1, the J call TRBJ2-1. The CDR3 is 13 residues long. The V gene's germline CDR1 is DFQATT and CDR2 SNEGSKA (reference sequence). CDR3 protein: CSARGLFRIEQFF.

The chain couples TRBV6-4 to TRBJ2-1; TCRdb names TRBD2, which stays unverified in the absence of DNA. Germline lookup yields CDR1 MRHNA and CDR2 SNTAGT. The length of the CDR3 is 13 residues. The CDR3 here is CASSRGGYNEQFF.

This chain joins TRBV12-3 or TRBV12-4 and TRBJ1-2. This CDR3 has 13 amino acids. This CDR3 is CASLRGLTYGYTF.

The J gene is TRBJ2-3, the V gene TRBV6-5; TCRdb's assignment of TRBD2 cannot be checked, as there is no DNA. This CDR3 spans 14 amino acids. Looked up from germline, CDR1 is MNHEY and CDR2 is SVGAGI. This CDR3 is CASSYGRATDTQYF.

The genes are TRBV10-3 and TRBJ1-3. The CDR3 sequence is 17 residues long. The germline gives CDR1 ENHRY, CDR2 SYGVKD. The CDR3 loop reads CAISDPRGQISGNTIYF.

The V gene is TRBV20-1, the J gene TRBJ2-5; lacking DNA, the TRBD1 call made by TCRdb goes unchecked. Germline CDR1 DFQATT, CDR2 SNEGSKA (reference sequence). The CDR3 spans 13 residues. CDR3 protein: CSASGGYGETQYF.

The chain carries TRBV12-3 or TRBV12-4 and TRBJ1-2; the TRBD1 assignment by TCRdb is unverifiable without DNA. The CDR3 is 15 residues long. CDR3 protein: CASSFARGANYGYTF.

The chain joins TRBV5-1 to TRBJ2-7; the D call from TCRdb, TRBD1, cannot be confirmed without DNA. The CDR3 contains 14 residues. CDR1 is SGHRS and CDR2 is YFSETQ in the germline V gene. The CDR3 loop is CASRSGTEIYEQYF.

The chain combines TRBV21-1 with TRBJ1-3. TRBV21-1 is noted as a pseudogene. CDR3 length: 11 amino acids. CDR3 sequence: CASSRGNTIYF.

The chain recombines TRBV12-3 or TRBV12-4 with TRBJ2-1; the D call of TRBD2 rests on TCRdb alone, since no DNA is present to check it. The CDR3 is 13 amino acids. The CDR3 sequence is CASTLLAGVFQFF.

The CDR3 spells CASSVGGGNIQYF. J is TRBJ2-4 and V is TRBV9; as DNA is missing, the TRBD1 call by TCRdb cannot be tested. Per germline, CDR1 SGDLS and CDR2 YYNGEE. The CDR3 spans 13 residues.

The rearrangement uses TRBV20-1 and TRBJ1-2. The CDR3 contains 13 residues. Per the germline V gene, CDR1 is DFQATT and CDR2 is SNEGSKA (reference sequence). This CDR3 is CSARGVDLYGYTF.

This chain links TRBV5-4 with TRBJ2-6. Germline-derived CDR1 and CDR2 are SGHNT and YYREEE (reference sequence). The CDR3 runs to 16 residues. The CDR3 here is CASSLPYFSGANVLTF.

The chain has TRBV20-1 and TRBJ2-2; TCRdb designates TRBD1, a call that cannot be tested without DNA. Germline CDR1 reads DFQATT; CDR2 reads SNEGSKA (reference sequence). The CDR3 sequence is 16 residues long. The CDR3 protein is CSARDPNRPNTGELFF.

V gene TRBV29-1 combines with J gene TRBJ1-4; TCRdb calls TRBD1, which cannot be checked without DNA. The germline gives CDR1 SQVTM, CDR2 ANQGSEA. The CDR3 runs 14 residues. This CDR3 is CSARQGSTNEKLFF.

The V gene is TRBV5-1, the J gene TRBJ1-2; TCRdb lists TRBD1, though no DNA is available to test this call. The germline CDR1 and CDR2 sequences are SGHRS and YFSETQ. The CDR3 has 14 amino acids. The CDR3 here is CASSLGQFRGGYTF.

V and J are TRBV28 and TRBJ2-7; the TCRdb call, TRBD1, lacks DNA for checking. Germline assignment: CDR1 MDHEN and CDR2 SYDVKM. This CDR3 has 12 amino acids. CDR3 protein: CASSWDRSEQYF.